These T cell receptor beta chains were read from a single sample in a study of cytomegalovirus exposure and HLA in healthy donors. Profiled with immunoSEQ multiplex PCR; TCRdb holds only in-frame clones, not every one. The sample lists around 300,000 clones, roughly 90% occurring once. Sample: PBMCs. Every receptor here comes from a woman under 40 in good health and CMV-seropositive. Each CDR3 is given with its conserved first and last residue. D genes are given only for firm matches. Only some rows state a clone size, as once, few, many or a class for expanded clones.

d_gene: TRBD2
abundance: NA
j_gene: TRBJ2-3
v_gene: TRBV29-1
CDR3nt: TGCAGCGCCGGACTAGCGGGGAGCACAGATACGCAGTATTTT
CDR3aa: CSAGLAGSTDTQYF

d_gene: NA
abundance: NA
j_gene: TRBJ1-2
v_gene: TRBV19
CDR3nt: TGTGCCAGTAGTATTGGTAGGACCTATGGCTACACCTTC
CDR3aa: CASSIGRTYGYTF

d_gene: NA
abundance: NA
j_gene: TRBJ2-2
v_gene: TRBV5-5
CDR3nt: TGTGCCAGCAGCCCGGGGGCGGCGGCCGTCACCGGGGAGCTGTTTTTT
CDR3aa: CASSPGAAAVTGELFF

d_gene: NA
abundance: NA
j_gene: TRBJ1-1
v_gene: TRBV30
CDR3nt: TGTGCCTGGACGGGACCTCTGAACACTGAAGCTTTCTTT
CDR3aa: CAWTGPLNTEAFF

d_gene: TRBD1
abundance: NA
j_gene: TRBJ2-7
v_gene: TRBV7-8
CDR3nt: TGTGCCAGCAGCTTATACAGGGGGTACGAGCAGTACTTC
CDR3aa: CASSLYRGYEQYF

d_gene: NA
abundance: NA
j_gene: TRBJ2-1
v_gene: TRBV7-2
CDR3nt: TGTGCCAGCAGCTTGCGGCTAGCCTACAATGAGCAGTTCTTC
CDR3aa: CASSLRLAYNEQFF

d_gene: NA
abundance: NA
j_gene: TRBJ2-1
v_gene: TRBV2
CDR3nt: TGTGCCAGCAGTGAAAGTGGGGGCAATGAGCAGTTCTTC
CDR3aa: CASSESGGNEQFF

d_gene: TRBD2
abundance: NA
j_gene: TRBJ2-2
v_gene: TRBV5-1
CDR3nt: TGCGCCAGCAGCTTGGAGGCAGCGGGGATTGCGGGGGAGCTGTTTTTT
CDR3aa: CASSLEAAGIAGELFF

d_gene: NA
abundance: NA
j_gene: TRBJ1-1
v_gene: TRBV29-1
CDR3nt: TGCAGCGGCGGTTGGAACACTGAAGCTTTCTTT
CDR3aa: CSGGWNTEAFF

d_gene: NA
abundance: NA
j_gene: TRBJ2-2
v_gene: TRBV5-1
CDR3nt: TGCGCCAGCAGCTTGGCCGGGCAGTCCACCGGGGAGCTGTTTTTT
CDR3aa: CASSLAGQSTGELFF

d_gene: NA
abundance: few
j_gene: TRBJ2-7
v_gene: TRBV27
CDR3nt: TGTGCCAGCAGTTTATCGGGACACAACTTCTACGAGCAGTACTTC
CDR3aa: CASSLSGHNFYEQYF

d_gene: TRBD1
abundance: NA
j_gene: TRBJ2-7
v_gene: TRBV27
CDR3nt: TGTGCCAGCAGTTCAATCCGGACAGGCTTATACGAGCAGTACTTC
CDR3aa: CASSSIRTGLYEQYF

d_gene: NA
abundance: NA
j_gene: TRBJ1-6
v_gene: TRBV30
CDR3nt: TGTGCCTGGATAAAGACAGATTATAATTCACCCCTCCACTTT
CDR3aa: CAWIKTDYNSPLHF

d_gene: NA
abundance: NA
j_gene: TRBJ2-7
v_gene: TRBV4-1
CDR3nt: TGCGCCAGCAGCCTCTCCGGGGTCGAGCAGTACTTC
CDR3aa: CASSLSGVEQYF

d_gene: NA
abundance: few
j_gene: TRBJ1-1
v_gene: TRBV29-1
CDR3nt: NA
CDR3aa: CSVASGSHFF

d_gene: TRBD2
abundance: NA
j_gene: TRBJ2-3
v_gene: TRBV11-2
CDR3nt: TGTGCCAGCAGCTTAGGGGCTTTAGAGCGGGGGAACACAGATACGCAGTATTTT
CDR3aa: CASSLGALERGNTDTQYF

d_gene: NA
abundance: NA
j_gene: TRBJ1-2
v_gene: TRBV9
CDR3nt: TGTGCCAGCAGCGCGGGGACGTCCTATGGCTACACCTTC
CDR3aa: CASSAGTSYGYTF

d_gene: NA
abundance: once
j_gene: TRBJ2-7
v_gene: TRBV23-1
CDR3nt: TGCGCCAGCAGTCGATCCGGCGAGCAGTACTTC
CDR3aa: CASSRSGEQYF

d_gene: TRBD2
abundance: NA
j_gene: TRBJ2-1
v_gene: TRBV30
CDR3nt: TGTGCCTGGAGTGTTGGCGGGAGAGACAATGAGCAGTTCTTC
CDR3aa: CAWSVGGRDNEQFF

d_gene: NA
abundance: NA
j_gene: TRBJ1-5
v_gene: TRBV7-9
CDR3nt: TGTGCCAGCAGCTGGGTCGGCAATCAGCCCCAGCATTTT
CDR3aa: CASSWVGNQPQHF

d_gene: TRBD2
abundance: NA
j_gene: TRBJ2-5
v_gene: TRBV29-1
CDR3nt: TGCAGCGTTGGTGGGACTAGCGGGAGGGCCGCAGAGACCCAGTACTTC
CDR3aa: CSVGGTSGRAAETQYF

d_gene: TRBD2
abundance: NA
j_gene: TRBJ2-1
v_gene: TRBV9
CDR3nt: TGTGCCAGCAGCCTCGGGACTAGCGGATACAATGAGCAGTTCTTC
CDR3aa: CASSLGTSGYNEQFF

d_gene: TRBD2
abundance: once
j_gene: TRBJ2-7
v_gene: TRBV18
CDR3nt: TGTGCCAGCTCACCGACAGGGGGCGAACTAGCGGGAGGACTCAGGAGCTCCTACGAGCAGTACTTC
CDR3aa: CASSPTGGELAGGLRSSYEQYF